This T cell receptor (beta chain) comes out of a study of control samples from healthy donors and cancer patients. Clones were sequenced by immunoSEQ multiplex PCR, and TCRdb holds only the in-frame ones, with some missing. The sample lists approximately 97,000 clones, 92% occurring once. The CDR3 has 15 residues. The germline V gene has CDR1 SSHAT and CDR2 FNYEAQ (reference sequence). Of note for this clone: At one end the junction does not follow the germline gene, possibly because of a read error.

The clonotype comes from a woman aged 18-29 years in good health. The chain combines TRBV7-7 with TRBJ2-2; 7 bases agree with TRBD2. The source material was blood. In nucleotides, the CDR3 is TGTGCTAGCAGCTTAGAAGCTAGCGGCACCGGGGAGCTGTTTTTT. Its protein product is CASSLEASGTGELFF.